These 23 T cell receptor beta chains came from one sample sequenced in a study of blood T cell repertoires in COVID-19. Produced via immunoSEQ multiplex PCR; TCRdb's table is partial and in-frame only. The data hold about 250,000 clones, with about four fifths observed a single time. Sequencing was carried out using peripheral blood. These receptors were taken from a man older than 75 with acute or convalescent COVID-19.

The gene calls are TRBV6-6 and TRBJ1-2; 8 bases fit TRBD1. There are 14 residues in the CDR3. Germline trimming cut 5 bases from V and 2 bases from J; bases unmatched to any gene: 4. The germline CDR1 and CDR2 sequences are MNHNY and SVGAGI (reference sequence). CDR3 nucleotide sequence: TGTGCCAGCAGTGACCGGACAGGGAACTATGGCTACACCTTC. Translation: CASSDRTGNYGYTF.

The chain recombines TRBV19 with TRBJ2-3, with 10 bases matching TRBD2. Germline values: CDR1 LNHDA, CDR2 SQIVND (reference sequence). The CDR3 consists of 15 residues. J was trimmed by 1 base and V by 5 bases; bases with no gene match: 3. This chain's CDR3 is CASSYLAGGTDTQYF. As DNA, the CDR3 is TGTGCCAGTAGTTACCTAGCGGGGGGCACAGATACGCAGTATTTT.

This clone was detected a few times. The chain links TRBV5-1 to TRBJ1-1, with 8 nucleotides matching TRBD1. V lost 5 bases to trimming and J lost 8 bases; unmatched junction nucleotides: 11. The CDR3 is 14 residues long. The germline V gene encodes CDR1 SGHRS and CDR2 YFSETQ. This CDR3 is CASRARGQGEEAFF. CDR3 DNA: TGCGCCAGCAGGGCCAGGGGGCAAGGGGAAGAAGCTTTCTTT. The full variable domain, completed using reference TRBV5-1 and TRBJ1-1, is KAGVTQTPRYLIKTRGQQVTLSCSPISGHRSVSWYQQTPGQGLQFLFEYFSETQRNKGNFPGRFSGRQFSNSRSEMNVSTLELGDSALYLCASRARGQGEEAFFGQGTRLTVV.

This clone appeared a single time. V is TRBV14 and J is TRBJ1-4; D might be TRBD1 (6 bases). The germline V gene encodes CDR1 SGHDN and CDR2 FVKESK. V was cut by 3 bases and J by 8 bases, with 10 bases left in between. The CDR3 runs 13 residues. The CDR3 sequence: CASSQGAREKLFF. The CDR3 nucleotides are TGTGCCAGCAGCCAGGGGGCCCGGGAAAAACTGTTTTTT.

The chain couples TRBV14 to TRBJ2-1, with 12 positions matching TRBD2. Germline CDR1 is SGHDN and CDR2 is FVKESK. This CDR3 has 15 amino acids. Germline trimming cut 4 bases from V and 3 bases from J; bases unmatched to any gene: 1. The CDR3 nucleotides read TGTGCCAGCAGCCTGACTAGCGGGAGCTACAATGAGCAGTTCTTC. Protein sequence: CASSLTSGSYNEQFF.

The rearrangement uses TRBV19 and TRBJ2-7; 7 bases are a match to TRBD2. Germline lookup yields CDR1 LNHDA and CDR2 SQIVND (reference sequence). The CDR3 is made up of 15 amino acids. J gave up 6 bases and V 5 bases, and 13 bases lay outside the gene matches. CDR3 DNA: TGTGCCAGTAGTCGATCTAGCGGCCACGTACCCGAGCAGTACTTC. This sequence encodes CASSRSSGHVPEQYF.

The chain carries TRBV4-2 and TRBJ1-2; tentative D call: TRBD1 (6 bases). V was shortened by 0 bases and J by 3 bases, with 11 bases between the two germline ends. The CDR3 contains 15 residues. Germline CDR1 and CDR2: LGHNA and YNFKEQ. The CDR3 spells CASSQDRGTYYGYTF. The CDR3 bases are TGTGCCAGCAGCCAAGATAGGGGGACCTACTATGGCTACACCTTC.

The chain employs TRBV28 and TRBJ1-1, with TRBD1 matching 9 bases. Trimming removed 4 bases from V and 5 bases from J; junction bases left unmatched: 11. The CDR3 contains 16 residues. In germline, CDR1 is MDHEN, CDR2 SYDVKM. DNA for the CDR3: TGTGCCAGCAGTTATTCAATTGGGACAGGGTGGACTGAAGCTTTCTTT. Residues: CASSYSIGTGWTEAFF.

The chain carries TRBV12-5 and TRBJ2-2; 9 bases are shared with TRBD2. Germline-derived CDR1 and CDR2 are LGHNT and FRNRAP. V shed 11 bases and J 6 bases; nucleotides not matched to a gene: 13. The CDR3 length is 15 residues. The CDR3 reads CARGAGGRGPGELFF. DNA for the CDR3: TGTGCTCGGGGGGCGGGGGGGCGCGGGCCCGGGGAGCTGTTTTTT. Variable domain in full (rest from reference TRBV12-5 and TRBJ2-2): DARVTQTPRHKVTEMGQEVTMRCQPILGHNTVFWYRQTMMQGLELLAYFRNRAPLDDSGMPKDRFSAEMPDATLATLKIQPSEPRDSAVYFCARGAGGRGPGELFFGEGSRLTVL.

The chain uses TRBV2 and TRBJ2-7, with D perhaps TRBD1 (6 bases). V was cut by 7 bases and J by 0 bases, with 13 bases left in between. CDR3 length equals 14 residues. The germline V gene has CDR1 SNHLY and CDR2 FYNNEI. Here the CDR3 reads CASTMGHRSYEQYF. The CDR3 DNA follows: TGTGCCAGCACCATGGGACACCGCTCCTACGAGCAGTACTTC. The complete variable domain, with remaining parts taken from reference TRBV2 and TRBJ2-7, reads EPEVTQTPSHQVTQMGQEVILRCVPISNHLYFYWYRQILGQKVEFLVSFYNNEISEKSEIFDDQFSVERPDGSNFTLKIRSTKLEDSAMYFCASTMGHRSYEQYFGPGTRLTVT.

This chain uses TRBV14 with TRBJ2-3; D gene uncertain. Germline V gene data show CDR1 as SGHDN and CDR2 as FVKESK. This CDR3 spans 15 amino acids. V was clipped by 2 bases and J by 2 bases, with 11 bases between them. CDR3: CASSQRIPLTDTQYF. DNA of the CDR3: TGTGCCAGCAGCCAACGAATCCCACTCACAGATACGCAGTATTTT. Filled out from reference TRBV14 and TRBJ2-3, the complete variable domain reads EAGVTQFPSHSVIEKGQTVTLRCDPISGHDNLYWYRRVMGKEIKFLLHFVKESKQDESGMPNNRFLAERTGGTYSTLKVQPAELEDSGVYFCASSQRIPLTDTQYFGPGTRLTVL.

This clone was seen only once. The CDR3 DNA is TGTGCCATCAGTTCGGGCGGGAGGGCCGGTCGGGAGACCCAGTACTTC. Translating it yields CAISSGGRAGRETQYF. The genes are TRBV10-3 and TRBJ2-5; 9 nucleotides line up with TRBD2. Trimming took 5 bases from V and 5 from J; bases not matched to a gene: 12. This CDR3 region has 16 residues. Germline V lookup: CDR1 ENHRY, CDR2 SYGVKD.

The chain couples TRBV7-9 to TRBJ2-7; 7 bases match TRBD2. CDR1 SEHNR and CDR2 FQNEAQ come from the germline V gene (reference sequence). With 0 bases clipped from V and 5 bases from J, the junction kept 7 bases outside the gene matches. The CDR3 has 15 residues. The CDR3 DNA reads TGTGCCAGCAGCTTAGCCCCAGCGGGAAAGGACGAGCAGTACTTC. It codes for CASSLAPAGKDEQYF.

This chain connects TRBV3-1 (or the pseudogene TRBV3-2) to TRBJ1-4; D not certain. CDR3 size: 15 residues. V was clipped by 4 bases and J by 5 bases, with 14 bases between them. CDR1 is LGHDT, CDR2 YNNKEL, per germline (reference sequence). CDR3: CASSPRLQTNEKLFF. CDR3 bases: TGTGCCAGCAGCCCCCGTTTACAGACAAATGAAAAACTGTTTTTT.

The count of this clone is one. Other DNA sequences within the sample encode an identical CDR3. The J gene is TRBJ1-1, the V gene TRBV18; TRBD1 is a possible D gene (5 bases). The CDR3 loop spans 14 amino acids. The ends were cut back, 3 bases at V and 2 bases at J, with 10 bases in the middle. Germline V lookup: CDR1 KGHSH, CDR2 LQKENI. The CDR3 DNA reads TGTGCCAGCTCACCCGGGCAGGGTAACACTGAAGCTTTCTTT. Its protein product is CASSPGQGNTEAFF.

This chain connects TRBV2 to TRBJ2-1; TRBD2 agrees at 11 bases. The CDR3 is made up of 15 amino acids. Trimming cost V 5 bases and J 9 bases; bases outside gene matches: 9. Germline lookup yields CDR1 SNHLY and CDR2 FYNNEI. The CDR3 bases are TGTGCCAGCAGTAAACTAGCGGGAGTTGGAGGTGAGCAGTTCTTC. Protein product: CASSKLAGVGGEQFF.

The V and J genes are TRBV2 and TRBJ1-6; TRBD1 might be the D (5 bases). From germline, CDR1 is SNHLY and CDR2 FYNNEI. The CDR3 consists of 16 residues. The V end lost 2 bases, the J end lost 11 bases, and 19 bases lay between the germline ends. The CDR3 DNA reads as TGTGCCAGCAGTGAAAATGGCCCTATCGTAGGGGCACCCCTCCACTTT. Amino acids: CASSENGPIVGAPLHF. The complete variable domain, with remaining parts taken from reference TRBV2 and TRBJ1-6, reads EPEVTQTPSHQVTQMGQEVILRCVPISNHLYFYWYRQILGQKVEFLVSFYNNEISEKSEIFDDQFSVERPDGSNFTLKIRSTKLEDSAMYFCASSENGPIVGAPLHFGNGTRLTVT.

This chain connects TRBV5-5 to TRBJ1-5; D uncertain. Trimming left V 0 bases short and J 3 bases short, with 4 bases between. Germline V gene lookup returns CDR1 SGHKS and CDR2 YYEKEE (reference sequence). The CDR3 covers 13 residues. The CDR3 reads CASSLDNNQPQHF. The CDR3 DNA reads as TGTGCCAGCAGCTTGGACAACAATCAGCCCCAGCATTTT. The full variable domain, with the rest looked up from reference TRBV5-5 and TRBJ1-5, is DAGVTQSPTHLIKTRGQQVTLRCSPISGHKSVSWYQQVLGQGPQFIFQYYEKEERGRGNFPDRFSARQFPNYSSELNVNALLLGDSALYLCASSLDNNQPQHFGDGTRLSIL.

V gene TRBV15 combines with J gene TRBJ2-3, with 10 bases that match TRBD2. This CDR3 region has 15 residues. Germline lookup yields CDR1 LNHNV and CDR2 YYDKDF (reference sequence). V lost 2 bases and J lost 7; bases outside the gene matches: 6. The CDR3 sequence is CATSRPRTSGNTQYF. CDR3 bases: TGTGCCACCAGCAGACCTAGGACTAGCGGCAATACGCAGTATTTT.

V gene TRBV5-1 combines with J gene TRBJ1-4; 8 nucleotides match TRBD1. The CDR3 loop spans 17 amino acids. Germline CDR1 reads SGHRS; CDR2 reads YFSETQ. Trimming at V came to 2 bases and at J to 4 bases, leaving 10 bases not matched to a gene. The CDR3 loop is CASSFSRGQVNNEKLFF. CDR3 coding DNA: TGCGCCAGCAGCTTTTCAAGGGGACAGGTTAATAATGAAAAACTGTTTTTT.

This clone appeared a few times. V usage is TRBV27 and J usage is TRBJ2-7, with D possibly TRBD1 on 6 matching bases. Germline V CDR1 and CDR2: MNHEY, SMNVEV (reference sequence). The V gene lost 5 bases and the J gene lost 8 bases, with 16 bases spanning the gap. There are 13 residues in the CDR3. DNA for the CDR3: TGTGCCAGCAGTCCAACGGACAGCTCCCAGCAGTACTTC. This gives the protein CASSPTDSSQQYF.

V usage is TRBV6-6 and J usage is TRBJ1-2, with a possible D match to TRBD1 (6 bases). Germline CDR1 MNHNY, CDR2 SVGAGI (reference sequence). The V end lost 4 bases, the J end lost 0 bases, and 9 bases lay between the germline ends. The CDR3 spans 14 residues. CDR3 protein: CASSSGTTNYGYTF. As DNA, the CDR3 is TGTGCCAGCAGTTCCGGGACAACTAACTATGGCTACACCTTC.

This chain links TRBV4-1 with TRBJ2-7, with D unclear. The V gene lost 0 bases and the J gene lost 3 bases, with 9 bases spanning the gap. The CDR3 totals 14 residues. Germline CDR1 reads MGHRA; CDR2 reads YSYEKL. CDR3 protein: CASSQDPIGYEQYF. CDR3 DNA sequence: TGCGCCAGCAGCCAAGATCCTATTGGCTACGAGCAGTACTTC.